The table lists the clone carrying this T cell receptor beta chain with a count of one. This sample was included in a study of shared T cell receptors in the human thymus. TCRdb keeps only in-frame clones here, not all; method: immunoSEQ multiplex PCR. Of hundreds of thousands of clones in the sample, about 87% were seen once. Trimming pared 5 bases from V and 1 base from J, leaving 12 bases between. CDR1 is LNHDA and CDR2 is SQIVND in the germline V gene (reference sequence). The CDR3 runs to 15 residues. This sample also appeared in a second study, on human thymus T cells. Per that study: Thymus tissue was removed during corrective cardiac surgery.

The sample was thymocytes. The receptor was derived from a boy in the first two years of life with a congenital heart defect. The V and J genes are TRBV19 and TRBJ1-5; D remains unclear. CDR3 sequence: CASSEGRRSNQPQHF. The CDR3 DNA reads TGTGCCAGTAGTGAGGGCAGGAGAAGCAATCAGCCCCAGCATTTT.